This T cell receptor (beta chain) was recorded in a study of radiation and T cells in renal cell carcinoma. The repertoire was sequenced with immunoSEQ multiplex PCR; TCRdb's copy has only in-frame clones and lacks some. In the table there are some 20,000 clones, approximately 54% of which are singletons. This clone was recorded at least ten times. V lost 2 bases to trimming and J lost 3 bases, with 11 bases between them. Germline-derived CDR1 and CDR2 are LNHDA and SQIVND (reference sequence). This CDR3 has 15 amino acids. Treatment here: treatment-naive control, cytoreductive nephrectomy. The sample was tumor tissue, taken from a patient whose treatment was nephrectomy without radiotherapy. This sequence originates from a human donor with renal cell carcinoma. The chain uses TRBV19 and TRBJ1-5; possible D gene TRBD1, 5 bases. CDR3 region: CASSITGAFNQPQHF. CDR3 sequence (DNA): TGTGCCAGTAGTATAACCGGGGCCTTCAATCAGCCCCAGCATTTT.